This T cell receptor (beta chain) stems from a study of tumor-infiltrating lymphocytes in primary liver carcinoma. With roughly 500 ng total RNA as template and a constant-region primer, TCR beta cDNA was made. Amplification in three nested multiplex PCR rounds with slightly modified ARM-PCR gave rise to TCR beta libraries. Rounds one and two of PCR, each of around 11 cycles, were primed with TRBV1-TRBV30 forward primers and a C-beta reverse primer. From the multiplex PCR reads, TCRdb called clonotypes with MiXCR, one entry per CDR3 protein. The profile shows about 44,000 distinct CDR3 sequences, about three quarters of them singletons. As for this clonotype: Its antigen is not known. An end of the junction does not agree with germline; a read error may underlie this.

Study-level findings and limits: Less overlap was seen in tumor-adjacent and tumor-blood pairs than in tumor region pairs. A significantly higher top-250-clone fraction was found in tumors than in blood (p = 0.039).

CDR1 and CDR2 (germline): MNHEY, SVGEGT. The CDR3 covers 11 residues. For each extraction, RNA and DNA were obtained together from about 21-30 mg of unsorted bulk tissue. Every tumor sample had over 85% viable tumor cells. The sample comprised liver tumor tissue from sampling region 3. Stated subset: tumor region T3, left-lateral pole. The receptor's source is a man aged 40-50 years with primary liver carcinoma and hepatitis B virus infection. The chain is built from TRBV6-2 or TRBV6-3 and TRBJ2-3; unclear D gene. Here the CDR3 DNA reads TGTGCTAGCAGCTCTCCAGATACGCAGTATTTT. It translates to CASSSPDTQYF.